This T cell receptor beta chain originates from a study of spatial heterogeneity in lung cancer. Study information: Compared with alpha-chain sequences, beta-chain sequences were consistently detected in greater numbers.

Whole-study results and caveats: More often at tumor resection than at routine follow-up, ubiquitous expanded tumor TCRs were detected in the blood.

This clonotype was picked up a small number of times. Its antigen is as yet unknown. Germline lookup yields CDR1 SGHDN and CDR2 FVKESK. The CDR3 has 13 amino acids. V was cut by 1 base and J by 7 bases, with 10 bases left in between. Time point indicated: sample taken at primary tumor resection. Unsorted samples of tumor, nontumor lung or frozen PBMC had their whole RNA sequenced. The donors, approximately 66 patients with untreated early-stage non-small cell lung cancer, provided the samples. Carried by each TCR cDNA molecule was a unique molecular identifier. TCRdb re-called the 5' RACE reads through MiXCR, storing one row per CDR3 protein. This table has about 48,000 distinct CDR3 sequences, approximately 5.7% appearing once.

Sample: PBMCs, taken at surgery. The chain recombines TRBV14 with TRBJ1-2; possibly TRBD1 for D (6 bases). The TCR comes from a male donor with early-stage non-small cell lung cancer. CDR3 DNA: TGTGCCAGCAGCCAAGTAGGGGGACTTGGCTACACCTTC. Translated, it gives CASSQVGGLGYTF.